These 27 T cell receptor beta chains were all obtained from the same sample, sequenced in a study of graft-versus-host responses after intestinal transplantation (dated by TCRdb to the early 2020s). Receptors were amplified or captured by the immunoSEQ multiplex PCR assay. TCRdb limited this immuneACCESS table to in-frame rearrangements with V and J called. A share of clones is missing; checked studies link under half to unresolved V genes, and the rest is unexplained. The sample records tens of thousands of clones, roughly 90% of which are singletons. The top ten hold approximately 1.6% of the sample. Sequences were derived from PBMCs, sampled 26 days after transplant. These receptors all come from a human patient who received an intestinal transplant, so some T cells may come from the graft donor.

The chain is built from TRBV13 and TRBJ1-1; 9 bases align to TRBD1. Germline values: CDR1 PRHDT, CDR2 FYEKMQ (reference sequence). This CDR3 spans 16 amino acids. After removal of 5 bases from V and 1 base from J, the junction contained 8 bases not matched to a gene. DNA for the CDR3: TGTGCCAGCAGCGCCGGGACAGGGATAACGAACACTGAAGCTTTCTTT. Its translation is CASSAGTGITNTEAFF.

The chain has TRBV6-1 and TRBJ2-7, with D possibly being TRBD1 (6 bases). The V and J ends lost 5 bases and 1 base respectively, with 12 bases between them. The germline V gene has CDR1 MNHNS and CDR2 SASEGT. The length of the CDR3 is 14 residues. The CDR3 sequence: CASSSIQGSYEQYF. In DNA form, the CDR3 reads TGTGCCAGCAGTAGCATACAGGGTTCCTACGAGCAGTACTTC.

This clone was seen only once. J is TRBJ1-2 and V is TRBV11-2; a possible D gene is TRBD1 (6 bases). Trimming stripped 0 bases from V and 3 bases from J, with 11 bases between. The CDR3 is 15 amino acids. Germline loops: CDR1 SGHAT, CDR2 FQNNGV. The CDR3 reads CASSLEGGADYGYTF. The CDR3 coding sequence is TGTGCCAGCAGCTTAGAAGGGGGGGCGGACTATGGCTACACCTTC.

The chain has TRBV7-9 and TRBJ2-7; 11 positions match TRBD2. V trimming: 5 bases; J trimming: 0 bases; junction bases outside the gene matches: 6. This CDR3 region has 16 residues. Germline values: CDR1 SEHNR, CDR2 FQNEAQ (reference sequence). The CDR3 region has the DNA TGTGCCAGCAGCCCCCCGGGACTAGCGGACTCCTACGAGCAGTACTTC. This sequence encodes CASSPPGLADSYEQYF.

This chain joins TRBV5-4 and TRBJ2-3; D is ambiguous. The CDR3 contains 17 residues. Per the germline V gene, CDR1 is SGHNT and CDR2 is YYREEE (reference sequence). V was cut by 0 bases and J by 0 bases, with 14 bases left in between. CDR3 loop: CASSLVPTGSSTDTQYF. CDR3 bases: TGTGCCAGCAGCTTGGTGCCGACTGGTTCTAGCACAGATACGCAGTATTTT.

The chain employs TRBV4-1 and TRBJ2-2, with TRBD1 matching over 8 bases. The CDR3 totals 15 residues. Trimming took 0 bases from V and 15 from J; bases not matched to a gene: 12. Per germline, CDR1 MGHRA and CDR2 YSYEKL. CDR3 DNA: TGCGCCAGCAGCCAAGATCGCGTGGCAACAGGGGGGTTGTTTTTT. The encoded protein is CASSQDRVATGGLFF.

The chain employs TRBV11-2 and TRBJ2-3; 9 bases map to TRBD1. In germline, CDR1 is SGHAT, CDR2 FQNNGV. The CDR3 totals 13 residues. The V gene end was trimmed by 6 bases and the J gene end by 3 bases; junction bases not matched to a gene: 1. Written as DNA, the CDR3 is TGTGCCAGCAGAGGACAGGGGACAGATACGCAGTATTTT. Its protein product is CASRGQGTDTQYF.

This chain joins TRBV15 and TRBJ1-6, with a possible D match to TRBD1 (5 bases). This CDR3 has 15 residues. Trimming removed 8 bases at V and 7 bases at J, with 18 bases between. Per germline, CDR1 LNHNV and CDR2 YYDKDF (reference sequence). CDR3 region: CATCEGQGRNSPLHF. In DNA, the CDR3 is TGTGCCACCTGTGAAGGTCAGGGTCGCAATTCACCCCTCCACTTT. Full variable domain (missing parts from reference TRBV15 and TRBJ1-6): DAMVIQNPRYQVTQFGKPVTLSCSQTLNHNVMYWYQQKSSQAPKLLFHYYDKDFNNEADTPDNFQSRRPNTSFCFLDIRSPGLGDTAMYLCATCEGQGRNSPLHFGNGTRLTVT.

This chain links TRBV29-1 with TRBJ2-5; TRBD1 matches 8 bases. V lost 1 base, J lost 1 base, and 11 bases stayed unmatched. This CDR3 contains 17 residues. Looked up from germline, CDR1 is SQVTM and CDR2 is ANQGSEA. CDR3 sequence (DNA): TGCAGCGTTGAAGGACAGGGGTTATTCCCCCTCCAAGAGACCCAGTACTTC. The encoded protein is CSVEGQGLFPLQETQYF.

This clone was found a few times. This chain joins TRBV5-1 and TRBJ2-7; D is ambiguous. The germline CDR1 and CDR2 sequences are SGHRS and YFSETQ. With 0 bases removed from V and 2 bases from J, the gap between germline ends came to 15 bases. This CDR3 comprises 16 residues. For the CDR3, the DNA is TGCGCCAGCAGCTTGGCTACAGCATCCCAACCCTACGAGCAGTACTTC. It is translated as CASSLATASQPYEQYF.

The gene calls are TRBV4-2 and TRBJ2-1, with 13 bases that match TRBD2. This CDR3 comprises 17 residues. Losses at the gene ends were 1 base for V and 4 bases for J; bases not matched to a gene: 4. The germline gives CDR1 LGHNA, CDR2 YNFKEQ. CDR3 loop: CASSQGVTSGGYNEQFF. The DNA for the CDR3 is TGTGCCAGCAGCCAAGGCGTGACTAGCGGGGGGTACAATGAGCAGTTCTTC.

The chain combines TRBV29-1 with TRBJ2-7; 8 nucleotides agree with TRBD2. CDR1 is SQVTM and CDR2 is ANQGSEA in the germline V gene. The CDR3 extends over 15 amino acids. Unmatched junction bases numbered 9, after V lost 0 bases and J lost 5 bases. The CDR3 DNA sequence: TGCAGCGTTGAAGATCGGGGGGGGGTTGGAGACGAGCAGTACTTC. The encoded protein is CSVEDRGGVGDEQYF.

This clone was detected once. The chain employs TRBV2 and TRBJ2-5; D is perhaps TRBD1 (7 bases). In germline, CDR1 is SNHLY, CDR2 FYNNEI. This CDR3 region has 13 residues. Trimming pared 8 bases from V and 4 bases from J, leaving 14 bases between. DNA of the CDR3: TGTGCCAGCTCCGGGCAGGGGGGAGAGACCCAGTACTTC. Its translation: CASSGQGGETQYF.

The gene calls are TRBV7-9 and TRBJ2-3, with 9 positions matching TRBD1. The CDR3 has 15 amino acids. Germline V gene data show CDR1 as SEHNR and CDR2 as FQNEAQ (reference sequence). Trimming took 3 bases from V and 3 from J; bases not matched to a gene: 4. CDR3 DNA sequence: TGTGCCAGCAGCTTCCGGGACAGGGTAACAGATACGCAGTATTTT. It yields the protein CASSFRDRVTDTQYF.

This rearrangement joins TRBV19 to TRBJ1-4; D remains ambiguous. The V end lost 5 bases, the J end lost 0 bases, and 10 bases lay between the germline ends. Germline loops: CDR1 LNHDA, CDR2 SQIVND (reference sequence). This CDR3 comprises 15 residues. This CDR3 is CASSAYRSTNEKLFF. CDR3 nucleotides: TGTGCCAGTAGTGCGTACAGATCAACTAATGAAAAACTGTTTTTT.

The J gene is TRBJ2-1, the V gene TRBV19; D gene uncertain. Trimming stripped 1 base from V and 8 bases from J, with 15 bases between. The CDR3 extends over 15 amino acids. Germline CDR1 reads LNHDA; CDR2 reads SQIVND (reference sequence). The CDR3 sequence is CASSIGSADADEQFF. CDR3 nucleotides: TGTGCCAGTAGTATAGGATCTGCCGACGCGGATGAGCAGTTCTTC.

The chain couples TRBV28 to TRBJ2-7, with D perhaps TRBD1 (7 bases). Germline-derived CDR1 and CDR2 are MDHEN and SYDVKM. V was clipped by 6 bases and J by 2 bases, with 17 bases between them. The CDR3 is 15 residues long. In DNA, the CDR3 is TGTGCCAGCAGGGGACTCCAGGGGGGTCCCTACGAGCAGTACGTC. It is translated as CASRGLQGGPYEQYV.

The genes are TRBV15 and TRBJ2-7, with 11 bases fitting TRBD1. The CDR3 is 15 residues long. Germline CDR1 is LNHNV and CDR2 is YYDKDF (reference sequence). With V trimmed by 1 base and J by 3 bases, 2 bases remained unmatched. CDR3 sequence reads: CATSRGGTGGYEQYF. CDR3 nucleotide sequence: TGTGCCACCAGCAGAGGGGGGACAGGGGGCTACGAGCAGTACTTC.

The sample holds one count of this clone. The V call is TRBV5-1, the J call TRBJ2-3, with a tentative D call TRBD2 (5 bases). Trimming cost V 0 bases and J 0 bases, with 8 bases left between them. This CDR3 is 15 amino acids long. Looked up from germline, CDR1 is SGHRS and CDR2 is YFSETQ. The CDR3 bases are TGCGCCAGCAGCTTGGGGGGAGCTAGCACAGATACGCAGTATTTT. Protein sequence: CASSLGGASTDTQYF.

This chain joins TRBV6-6 and TRBJ1-6; TRBD1 aligns across 7 bases. The CDR3 extends over 15 amino acids. With 2 bases clipped from V and 7 bases from J, the junction kept 5 bases outside the gene matches. CDR1 is MNHNY, CDR2 SVGAGI, per germline (reference sequence). DNA for the CDR3: TGTGCCAGCAGTTACCTTGGACAGGAGAATTCACCCCTCCACTTT. This translates into CASSYLGQENSPLHF.

V and J are TRBV4-1 and TRBJ2-3, with D uncertain. CDR1 is MGHRA, CDR2 YSYEKL, per germline. The CDR3 is 17 amino acids. Trimming removed 1 base at V and 0 bases at J, with 14 bases between. CDR3 DNA: TGCGCCAGCAGCCAAGGGTCCCTACCTACTAGCACAGATACGCAGTATTTT. Encoded protein: CASSQGSLPTSTDTQYF.

Turning to this clone: The sample contains more than one DNA sequence encoding this CDR3. The CDR3 coding sequence is TGTGCCAGCAGCTTCCGGGGGGGACGCACAGATACGCAGTATTTT. Encoded protein: CASSFRGGRTDTQYF. This chain connects TRBV5-4 to TRBJ2-3, with 8 bases fitting TRBD2. Germline loops: CDR1 SGHNT, CDR2 YYREEE (reference sequence). The CDR3 contains 15 residues. Trimming cost V 2 bases and J 1 base; bases outside gene matches: 3.

This chain joins TRBV7-8 and TRBJ2-1, with 12 bases fitting TRBD2. Germline CDR1 is SGHVS and CDR2 is FQNEAQ. The CDR3 covers 21 residues. With V trimmed by 5 bases and J by 0 bases, 17 bases remained unmatched. CDR3 DNA: TGTGCCAGCAGCCATCCCCGGATTCTAGCGGGGGGGCTGAGCTCCTACAATGAGCAGTTCTTC. Translating gives CASSHPRILAGGLSSYNEQFF.

The chain joins TRBV7-8 to TRBJ1-1; 7 bases are a match to TRBD1. The V gene's germline CDR1 is SGHVS and CDR2 FQNEAQ. This CDR3 is built from 13 residues. J lost 3 bases, V lost 8 bases, and 6 bases had no gene match. For the CDR3, the DNA is TGTGCCAGCGAGGGGGCGCGAGACACTGAAGCTTTCTTT. Translated: CASEGARDTEAFF.

There are a few counts of this clone. The rearrangement links TRBV27 to TRBJ2-3; 12 bases map to TRBD2. J was trimmed by 6 bases and V by 5 bases; bases with no gene match: 6. Germline V gene lookup returns CDR1 MNHEY and CDR2 SMNVEV (reference sequence). The CDR3 spans 15 residues. The CDR3 sequence: CASSLAGGPLDTQYF. The DNA of the CDR3 is TGTGCCAGCAGTCTAGCGGGGGGGCCCTTGGATACGCAGTATTTT.

The chain joins TRBV18 to TRBJ2-7; perhaps TRBD2 as D (5 bases). The CDR3 is 12 residues long. Trimming stripped 4 bases from V and 7 bases from J, with 11 bases between. Per the germline V gene, CDR1 is KGHSH and CDR2 is LQKENI. The CDR3 DNA reads as TGTGCCAGCTCACTGGTTCGAGGGGAGCAGTACTTC. As protein: CASSLVRGEQYF.

The V call is TRBV9, the J call TRBJ1-4; D gene uncertain. The V end lost 4 bases, the J end lost 4 bases, and 11 bases lay between the germline ends. The CDR3 is 14 amino acids. Germline loops: CDR1 SGDLS, CDR2 YYNGEE. CDR3 in amino acids: CASSTFEDNEKLFF. CDR3 DNA: TGTGCCAGCAGCACATTCGAGGATAATGAAAAACTGTTTTTT.